This T cell receptor (beta chain) originates from a study of T cell repertoires in cytomegalovirus infection. The germline V gene has CDR1 SGHDT and CDR2 YYEEEE. CDR3 size: 15 residues. The V and J ends lost 5 bases and 7 bases respectively, with 18 bases between them. TCRdb passed the reads through MiXCR, listing each CDR3 protein once. This sample has 200,000 to 300,000 distinct CDR3 sequences, with roughly an eighth found just once. The chain links TRBV5-6 to TRBJ2-2, with D tentatively TRBD1 (6 bases). Source material: PBMCs. This sequence originates from a human donor in good health (CMV status not recorded). Some clones in this sample may be carry-over from other donors' samples. The CDR3 sequence is CASSDKQGWSGELFF. Here the CDR3 DNA reads TGTGCCAGCAGTGATAAACAGGGTTGGAGCGGGGAGCTGTTTTTT.